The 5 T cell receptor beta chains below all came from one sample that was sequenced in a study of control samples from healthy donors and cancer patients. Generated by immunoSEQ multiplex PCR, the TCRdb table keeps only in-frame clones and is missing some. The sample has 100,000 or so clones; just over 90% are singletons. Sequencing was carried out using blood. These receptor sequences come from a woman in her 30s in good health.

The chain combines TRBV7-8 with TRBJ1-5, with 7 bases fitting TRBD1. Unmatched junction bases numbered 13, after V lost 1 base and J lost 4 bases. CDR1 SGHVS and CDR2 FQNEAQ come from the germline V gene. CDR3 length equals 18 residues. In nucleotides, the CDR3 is TGTGCCAGCAGCTTAGGAGGACAGGAAGGGGTAAAAAATCAGCCCCAGCATTTT. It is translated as CASSLGGQEGVKNQPQHF.

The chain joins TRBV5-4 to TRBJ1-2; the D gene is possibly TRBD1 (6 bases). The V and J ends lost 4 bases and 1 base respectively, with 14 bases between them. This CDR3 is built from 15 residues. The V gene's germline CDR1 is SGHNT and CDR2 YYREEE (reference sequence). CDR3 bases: TGTGCCAGCAGCCCAGGAGGACAGAATAACTATGGCTACACCTTC. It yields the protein CASSPGGQNNYGYTF.

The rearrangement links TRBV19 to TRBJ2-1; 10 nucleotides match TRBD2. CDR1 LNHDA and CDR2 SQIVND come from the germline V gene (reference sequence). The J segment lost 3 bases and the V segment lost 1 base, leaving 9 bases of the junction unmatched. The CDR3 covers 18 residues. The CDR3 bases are TGTGCCAGTAGTATAGGGACTAGCGGCGTGACCCTCTACAATGAGCAGTTCTTC. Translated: CASSIGTSGVTLYNEQFF. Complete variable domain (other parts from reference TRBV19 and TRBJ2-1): DGGITQSPKYLFRKEGQNVTLSCEQNLNHDAMYWYRQDPGQGLRLIYYSQIVNDFQKGDIAEGYSVSREKKESFPLTVTSAQKNPTAFYLCASSIGTSGVTLYNEQFFGPGTRLTVL.

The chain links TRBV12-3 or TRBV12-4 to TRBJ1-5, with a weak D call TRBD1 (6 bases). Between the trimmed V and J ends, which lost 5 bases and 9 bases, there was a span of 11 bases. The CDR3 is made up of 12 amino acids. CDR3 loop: CASSQGLGPQHF. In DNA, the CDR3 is TGTGCCAGCAGTCAGGGGTTAGGGCCCCAGCATTTT.

The CDR3 sequence is CRAGGRNTDTQYF. CDR3 sequence (DNA): TGTCGGGCTGGCGGGAGGAACACAGATACGCAGTATTTT. The rearrangement uses TRBV5-4 and TRBJ2-3; 8 positions agree with TRBD2. This CDR3 spans 13 amino acids. Germline lookup yields CDR1 SGHNT and CDR2 YYREEE (reference sequence).